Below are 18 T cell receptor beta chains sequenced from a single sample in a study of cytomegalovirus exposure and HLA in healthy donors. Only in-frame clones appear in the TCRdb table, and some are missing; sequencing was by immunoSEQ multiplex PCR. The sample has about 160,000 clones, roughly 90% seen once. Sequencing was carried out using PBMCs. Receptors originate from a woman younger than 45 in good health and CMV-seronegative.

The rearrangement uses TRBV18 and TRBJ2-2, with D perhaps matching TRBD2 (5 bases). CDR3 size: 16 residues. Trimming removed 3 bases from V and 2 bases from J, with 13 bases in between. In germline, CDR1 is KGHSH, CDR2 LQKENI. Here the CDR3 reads CASSPWSSKNTGELFF. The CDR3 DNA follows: TGTGCCAGCTCACCTTGGTCTAGCAAAAACACCGGGGAGCTGTTTTTT.

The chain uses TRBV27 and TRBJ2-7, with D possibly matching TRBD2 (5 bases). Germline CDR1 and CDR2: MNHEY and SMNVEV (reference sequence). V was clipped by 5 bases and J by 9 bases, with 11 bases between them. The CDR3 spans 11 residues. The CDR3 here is CASSGRGGQYF. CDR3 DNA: TGTGCCAGCAGTGGGCGTGGAGGGCAGTACTTC.

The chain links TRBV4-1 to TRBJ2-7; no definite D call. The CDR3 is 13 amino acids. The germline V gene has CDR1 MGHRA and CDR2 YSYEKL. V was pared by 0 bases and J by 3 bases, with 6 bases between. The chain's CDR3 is CASSQDKGYEQYF. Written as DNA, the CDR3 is TGCGCCAGCAGCCAAGATAAAGGCTACGAGCAGTACTTC.

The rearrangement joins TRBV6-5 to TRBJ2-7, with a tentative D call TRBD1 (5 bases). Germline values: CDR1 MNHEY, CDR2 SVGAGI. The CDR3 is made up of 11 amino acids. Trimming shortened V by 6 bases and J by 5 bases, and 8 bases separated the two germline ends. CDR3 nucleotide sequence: TGTGCCAGCAGAAAAGGGGACGAGCAGTACTTC. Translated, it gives CASRKGDEQYF.

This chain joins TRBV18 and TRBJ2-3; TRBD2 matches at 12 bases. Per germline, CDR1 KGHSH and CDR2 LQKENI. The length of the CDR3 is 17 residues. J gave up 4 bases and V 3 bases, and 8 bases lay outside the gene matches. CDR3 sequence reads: CASSPWASGGAPDTQYF. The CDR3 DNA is TGTGCCAGCTCACCCTGGGCTAGCGGGGGGGCCCCAGATACGCAGTATTTT.

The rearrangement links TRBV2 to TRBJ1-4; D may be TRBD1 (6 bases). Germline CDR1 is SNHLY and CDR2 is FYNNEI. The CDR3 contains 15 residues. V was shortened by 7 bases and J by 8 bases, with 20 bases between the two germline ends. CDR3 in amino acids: CASNNKQGSYEKLFF. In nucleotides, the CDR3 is TGTGCCAGCAACAATAAACAGGGATCGTACGAAAAACTGTTTTTT. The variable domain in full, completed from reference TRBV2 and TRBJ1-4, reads EPEVTQTPSHQVTQMGQEVILRCVPISNHLYFYWYRQILGQKVEFLVSFYNNEISEKSEIFDDQFSVERPDGSNFTLKIRSTKLEDSAMYFCASNNKQGSYEKLFFGSGTQLSVL.

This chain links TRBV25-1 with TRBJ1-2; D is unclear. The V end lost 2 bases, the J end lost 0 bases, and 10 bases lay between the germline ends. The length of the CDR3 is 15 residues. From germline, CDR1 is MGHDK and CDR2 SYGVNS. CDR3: CASSEPGPPNYGYTF. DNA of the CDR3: TGTGCCAGCAGTGAACCCGGCCCCCCTAACTATGGCTACACCTTC.

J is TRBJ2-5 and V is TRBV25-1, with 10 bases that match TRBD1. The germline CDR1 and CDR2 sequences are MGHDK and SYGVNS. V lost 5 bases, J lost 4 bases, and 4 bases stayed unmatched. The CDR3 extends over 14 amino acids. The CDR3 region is CASSPWDRGETQYF. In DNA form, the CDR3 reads TGTGCCAGCAGTCCCTGGGACAGGGGAGAGACCCAGTACTTC.

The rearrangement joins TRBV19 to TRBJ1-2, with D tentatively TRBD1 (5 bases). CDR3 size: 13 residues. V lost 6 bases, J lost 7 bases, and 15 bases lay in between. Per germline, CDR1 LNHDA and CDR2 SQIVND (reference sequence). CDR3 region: CASRPAGQGGYTF. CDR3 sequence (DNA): TGTGCCAGTAGACCAGCGGGGCAAGGTGGCTACACCTTC. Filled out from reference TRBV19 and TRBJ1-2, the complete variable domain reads DGGITQSPKYLFRKEGQNVTLSCEQNLNHDAMYWYRQDPGQGLRLIYYSQIVNDFQKGDIAEGYSVSREKKESFPLTVTSAQKNPTAFYLCASRPAGQGGYTFGSGTRLTVV.

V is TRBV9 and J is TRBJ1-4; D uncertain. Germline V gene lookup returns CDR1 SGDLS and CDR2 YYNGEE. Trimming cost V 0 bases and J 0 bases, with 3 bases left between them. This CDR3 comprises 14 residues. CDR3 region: CASSVASTNEKLFF. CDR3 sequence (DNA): TGTGCCAGCAGCGTAGCCTCAACTAATGAAAAACTGTTTTTT.

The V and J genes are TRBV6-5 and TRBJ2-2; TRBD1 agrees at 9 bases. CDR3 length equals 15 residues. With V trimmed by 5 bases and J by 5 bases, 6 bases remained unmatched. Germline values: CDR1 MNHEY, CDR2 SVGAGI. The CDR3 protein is CASSRRDRETGELFF. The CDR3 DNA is TGTGCCAGCAGTCGCCGGGACAGGGAGACCGGGGAGCTGTTTTTT.

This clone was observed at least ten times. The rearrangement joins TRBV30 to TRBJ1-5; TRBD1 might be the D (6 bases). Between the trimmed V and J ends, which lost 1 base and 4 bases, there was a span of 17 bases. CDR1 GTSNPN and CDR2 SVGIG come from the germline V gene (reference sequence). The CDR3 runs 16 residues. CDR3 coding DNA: TGTGCCTGGAGTGGGGCGACAGGCTGGGGGAATCAGCCCCAGCATTTT. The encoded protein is CAWSGATGWGNQPQHF.

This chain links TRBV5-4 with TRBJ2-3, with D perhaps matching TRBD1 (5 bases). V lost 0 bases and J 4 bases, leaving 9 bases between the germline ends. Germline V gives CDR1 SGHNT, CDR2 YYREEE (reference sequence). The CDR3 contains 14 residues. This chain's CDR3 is CASSLGGWPDTQYF. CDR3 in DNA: TGTGCCAGCAGCTTGGGGGGCTGGCCAGATACGCAGTATTTT.

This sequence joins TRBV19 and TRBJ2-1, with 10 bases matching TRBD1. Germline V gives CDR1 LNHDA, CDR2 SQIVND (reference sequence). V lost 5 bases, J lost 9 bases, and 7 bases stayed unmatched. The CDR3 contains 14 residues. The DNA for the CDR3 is TGTGCCAGTAGTGCGGGACAGGGGTATGGTGAGCAGTTCTTC. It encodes CASSAGQGYGEQFF.

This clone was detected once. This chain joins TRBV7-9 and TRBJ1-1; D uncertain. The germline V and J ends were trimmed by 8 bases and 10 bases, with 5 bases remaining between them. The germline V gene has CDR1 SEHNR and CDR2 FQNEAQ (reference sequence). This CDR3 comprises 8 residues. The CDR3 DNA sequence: TGTGCCAGCGATTTAGCTTTCTTT. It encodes CASDLAFF. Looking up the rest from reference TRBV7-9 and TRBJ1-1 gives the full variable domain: DTGVSQNPRHKITKRGQNVTFRCDPISEHNRLYWYRQTLGQGPEFLTYFQNEAQLEKSRLLSDRFSAERPKGSFSTLEIQRTEQGDSAMYLCASDLAFFGQGTRLTVV.

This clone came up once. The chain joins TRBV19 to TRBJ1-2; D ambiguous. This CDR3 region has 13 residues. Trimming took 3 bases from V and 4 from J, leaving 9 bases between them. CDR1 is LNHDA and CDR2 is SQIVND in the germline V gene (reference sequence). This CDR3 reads CASSMGRIYGYTF. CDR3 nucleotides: TGTGCCAGTAGTATGGGAAGGATCTATGGCTACACCTTC.

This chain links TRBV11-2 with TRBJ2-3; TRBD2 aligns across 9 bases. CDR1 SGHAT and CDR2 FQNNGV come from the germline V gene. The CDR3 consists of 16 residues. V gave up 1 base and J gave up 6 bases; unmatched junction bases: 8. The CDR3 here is CASSLVWREGIDTQYF. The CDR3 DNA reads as TGTGCCAGCAGCTTAGTATGGCGGGAGGGTATCGATACGCAGTATTTT.

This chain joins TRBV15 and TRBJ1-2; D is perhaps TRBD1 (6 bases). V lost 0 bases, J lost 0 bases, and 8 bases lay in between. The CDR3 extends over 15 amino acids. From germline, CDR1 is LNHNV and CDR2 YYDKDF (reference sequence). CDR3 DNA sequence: TGTGCCACCAGCAGAGATAACAGGGCTAACTATGGCTACACCTTC. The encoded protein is CATSRDNRANYGYTF.